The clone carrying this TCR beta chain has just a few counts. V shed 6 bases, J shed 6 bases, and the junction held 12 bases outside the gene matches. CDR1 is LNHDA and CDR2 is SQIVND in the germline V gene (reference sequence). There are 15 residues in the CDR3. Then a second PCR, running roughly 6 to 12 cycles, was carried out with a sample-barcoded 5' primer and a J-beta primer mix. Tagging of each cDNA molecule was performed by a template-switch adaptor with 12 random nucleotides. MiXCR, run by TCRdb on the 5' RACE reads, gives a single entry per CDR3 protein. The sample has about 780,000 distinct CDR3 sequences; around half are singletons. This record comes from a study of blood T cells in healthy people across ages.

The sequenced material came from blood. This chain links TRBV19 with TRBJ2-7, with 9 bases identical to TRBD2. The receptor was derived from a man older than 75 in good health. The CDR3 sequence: CASRTTGLADSEQYF. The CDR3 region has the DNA TGTGCCAGTAGGACAACGGGACTAGCTGATTCCGAGCAGTACTTC.